The clone carrying this T cell receptor (beta chain) was recorded many times. Its antigen is undetermined. The CDR3 has 14 residues. V dropped 0 bases and J dropped 1 base, with 6 bases sitting between them. From germline, CDR1 is SGHTA and CDR2 FQGNSA. The authors made TCR cDNA by 5'RACE template switching, adding a universal primer site and UMIs. TCRdb reprocessed the 5' RACE reads with MiXCR, giving one entry per CDR3 protein. The table records a few hundred thousand distinct CDR3 sequences, 18% of them present only once. The source of the sample is a study of T cells after yellow fever vaccination. For the study at large: Each low-cell-number fraction was prepared by means of SMART-Seq v4 Ultra Low Input.

Study outcomes and limitations: Most clones from primary vaccination resurfaced after the booster (around 97% CD4, approximately 88% CD8).

The material was PBMCs, obtained before the yellow fever booster vaccination. The sequence derives from a man between 18 and 29 years old who received the YFV17D yellow fever vaccine. V usage is TRBV7-2 and J usage is TRBJ2-5; D is possibly TRBD1 or TRBD2 (5 bases each). CDR3 in DNA: TGTGCCAGCAGCTTAGCTGGGACCCAAGAGACCCAGTACTTC. Its translation: CASSLAGTQETQYF.